The 32 T cell receptor beta chains below were found in one sample sequenced in a study of blood T cell repertoires in COVID-19. Sequenced by immunoSEQ multiplex PCR; TCRdb stores in-frame clones only, minus some. Found here are about 280,000 clones, about 90% of them singletons; the top ten hold roughly 1.9%. The sample consisted of PBMCs or T cells enriched from blood (not recorded which). The receptors stem from a woman aged 55-69 years who had recovered from COVID-19.

The V gene is TRBV30, the J gene TRBJ1-4; the D is unclear. From germline, CDR1 is GTSNPN and CDR2 SVGIG (reference sequence). Trimming removed 0 bases from V and 8 bases from J, with 4 bases in between. The CDR3 contains 11 residues. CDR3 nucleotides: TGTGCCTGGAGTGTGGCAGAAAAACTGTTTTTT. This translates into CAWSVAEKLFF.

This clone was seen only once. The gene calls are TRBV27 and TRBJ1-5; 10 bases are a match to TRBD1. The CDR3 consists of 12 residues. Germline V CDR1 and CDR2: MNHEY, SMNVEV (reference sequence). Trimming at V came to 6 bases and at J to 7 bases, leaving 0 bases not matched to a gene. The CDR3 DNA follows: TGTGCCAGCAGGACAGGGGGCCAGCCCCAGCATTTT. It yields the protein CASRTGGQPQHF.

The rearrangement links TRBV3-1 (or the pseudogene TRBV3-2) to TRBJ2-7; D not resolved. Between the trimmed V and J ends, which lost 3 bases and 2 bases, there was a span of 5 bases. The CDR3 length is 12 residues. CDR1 LGHDT and CDR2 YNNKEL come from the germline V gene (reference sequence). The chain's CDR3 is CASSHFPYEQYF. The CDR3 bases are TGTGCCAGCAGCCACTTTCCCTACGAGCAGTACTTC.

The chain couples TRBV5-1 to TRBJ1-2; 7 bases match TRBD1. Germline V gives CDR1 SGHRS, CDR2 YFSETQ. V lost 0 bases, J lost 5 bases, and 13 bases stayed unmatched. The CDR3 length is 17 residues. The CDR3 spells CASSLATLAGGFYGYTF. CDR3 DNA sequence: TGCGCCAGCAGCTTGGCCACCTTGGCAGGGGGTTTTTATGGCTACACCTTC.

J is TRBJ1-5 and V is TRBV5-1; 9 bases are shared with TRBD1. This CDR3 comprises 15 residues. The V gene's germline CDR1 is SGHRS and CDR2 YFSETQ. Trimming at V came to 4 bases and at J to 2 bases, leaving 4 bases not matched to a gene. CDR3 DNA sequence: TGCGCCAGCAGCCTTACAGGGGGCGGCAATCAGCCCCAGCATTTT. It specifies CASSLTGGGNQPQHF.

This chain links TRBV1 with TRBJ1-2; whether TRBD1, the table's D call, matches the DNA was not checked. TRBV1 is noted as a pseudogene. This CDR3 region has 13 residues. CDR3 nucleotides: TGCACCAGCAGCCTCGGACAAGGACGCGGCTACACCTTC. Encoded protein: CTSSLGQGRGYTF.

This sequence joins TRBV29-1 and TRBJ1-3; the D is unclear. V lost 4 bases and J lost 4, with 14 bases in between. Germline CDR1 SQVTM, CDR2 ANQGSEA. The length of the CDR3 is 14 residues. CDR3 DNA: TGCAGCGTTGGAGAGACCCTGGGCGGAAACACCATATATTTT. It yields the protein CSVGETLGGNTIYF.

The CDR3 protein is CATSGGGVEKLFF. CDR3 DNA sequence: TGTGCCACCTCCGGCGGGGGGGTTGAAAAACTGTTTTTT. The chain combines TRBV24-1 with TRBJ1-4; weak D call: TRBD1 (5 bases). The germline gives CDR1 KGHDR, CDR2 SFDVKD. V gave up 9 bases and J gave up 7 bases, with 14 bases separating them. CDR3 length: 13 residues.

Only a few counts were recorded for this clone. The V and J genes are TRBV5-1 and TRBJ1-5; maybe TRBD1 (6 bases). V shed 4 bases and J shed 2 bases, with 13 bases lying between them. The germline V gene has CDR1 SGHRS and CDR2 YFSETQ. The CDR3 sequence is 15 residues long. The CDR3 here is CASSPGAIGNQPQHF. The CDR3, as DNA: TGCGCCAGCAGCCCAGGGGCCATTGGCAATCAGCCCCAGCATTTT. The full variable domain, in which reference TRBV5-1 and TRBJ1-5 provide the parts outside the CDR3, is KAGVTQTPRYLIKTRGQQVTLSCSPISGHRSVSWYQQTPGQGLQFLFEYFSETQRNKGNFPGRFSGRQFSNSRSEMNVSTLELGDSALYLCASSPGAIGNQPQHFGDGTRLSIL.

This sequence joins TRBV13 and TRBJ2-3; 13 nucleotides match TRBD2. The ends lost 5 bases at V and 5 bases at J; junction bases unmatched: 10. CDR3 size: 17 residues. Germline CDR1 and CDR2: PRHDT and FYEKMQ (reference sequence). DNA of the CDR3: TGTGCCAGCAGCGCTCGACTAGCGGGAGGTTCGGTAGATACGCAGTATTTT. Encoded protein: CASSARLAGGSVDTQYF.

This clone has more than one count but fewer than ten. The rearrangement joins TRBV18 to TRBJ1-3; TRBD1 agrees at 7 bases. The CDR3 is made up of 14 amino acids. Germline trimming cut 3 bases from V and 4 bases from J; bases unmatched to any gene: 3. Germline V gene data show CDR1 as KGHSH and CDR2 as LQKENI. The CDR3 DNA reads as TGTGCCAGCTCACCGGGACAGAGGGGAAACACCATATATTTT. As protein: CASSPGQRGNTIYF.

This clone was recorded once. This sequence joins TRBV27 and TRBJ1-1; 8 bases align to TRBD1. Germline-derived CDR1 and CDR2 are MNHEY and SMNVEV (reference sequence). The CDR3 extends over 15 amino acids. V lost 7 bases and J lost 4; bases outside the gene matches: 11. The CDR3 sequence: CASTPSGRGRTEAFF. CDR3 DNA: TGTGCCAGCACCCCCTCTGGCAGGGGGCGCACTGAAGCTTTCTTT.

V gene TRBV6-4 combines with J gene TRBJ2-5; D not certain. There are 14 residues in the CDR3. CDR1 and CDR2 from the germline V gene are MRHNA and SNTAGT. Trimming removed 1 base from V and 5 bases from J, with 11 bases in between. In DNA, the CDR3 is TGTGCCAGCAGTGACTGTGATAGCCGGGAGACCCAGTACTTC. The encoded protein is CASSDCDSRETQYF.

The chain combines TRBV9 with TRBJ1-4, with 11 nucleotides matching TRBD1. Germline CDR1 is SGDLS and CDR2 is YYNGEE. This CDR3 has 15 residues. After removal of 4 bases from V and 8 bases from J, the junction contained 7 bases not matched to a gene. The CDR3 reads CASSTRTGGREKLFF. CDR3 in DNA: TGTGCCAGCAGCACCCGGACAGGGGGCCGGGAAAAACTGTTTTTT.

The chain uses TRBV18 and TRBJ2-1; a weak D match, TRBD2 (5 bases). CDR1 is KGHSH and CDR2 is LQKENI in the germline V gene. V lost 7 bases and J lost 7, with 8 bases in between. The CDR3 has 11 residues. CDR3 DNA sequence: TGTGCCAGCTTGTTAGCGAATGAGCAGTTCTTC. Translating it yields CASLLANEQFF.

V gene TRBV11-3 combines with J gene TRBJ1-2; 8 bases agree with TRBD1. With V trimmed by 5 bases and J by 8 bases, 10 bases remained unmatched. Germline V lookup: CDR1 SGHNT, CDR2 YENEEA. The length of the CDR3 is 14 residues. The CDR3 is CASSLQDRAGGYTF. DNA of the CDR3: TGTGCCAGCAGCCTCCAGGACAGGGCGGGAGGCTACACCTTC.

This clone was counted once. The V call is TRBV5-1, the J call TRBJ2-1, with 8 bases aligning to TRBD1. CDR3 length equals 17 residues. J lost 0 bases, V lost 4 bases, and 9 bases had no gene match. Germline values: CDR1 SGHRS, CDR2 YFSETQ. CDR3 sequence (DNA): TGCGCCAGCAGCGTGAATCCGACAGGGGCCTCCTACAATGAGCAGTTCTTC. The encoded protein is CASSVNPTGASYNEQFF.

The J gene is TRBJ1-2, the V gene TRBV5-1, with D perhaps matching TRBD1 (6 bases). This CDR3 is built from 15 residues. V dropped 0 bases and J dropped 2 bases, with 11 bases sitting between them. Germline CDR1 and CDR2: SGHRS and YFSETQ. The CDR3 reads CASSLETGTNYGYTF. In DNA, the CDR3 is TGCGCCAGCAGCTTGGAAACCGGGACAAACTATGGCTACACCTTC.

The chain carries TRBV5-1 and TRBJ2-1; D remains ambiguous. V was trimmed by 1 base and J by 0 bases, leaving 14 bases between them. Germline CDR1 is SGHRS and CDR2 is YFSETQ. The CDR3 is 17 amino acids. CDR3: CASSLYGPSSSYNEQFF. The CDR3 DNA reads TGCGCCAGCAGCTTGTATGGTCCTAGTAGCTCCTACAATGAGCAGTTCTTC.

In nucleotides, the CDR3 is TGTGCCAGCAGCTTCACAGGGGCCGGGGCCGGGGAGCTGTTTTTT. Amino acid sequence: CASSFTGAGAGELFF. This chain joins TRBV7-9 and TRBJ2-2; 7 positions match TRBD1. V lost 3 bases to trimming and J lost 6 bases; unmatched junction nucleotides: 7. CDR1 and CDR2 (germline): SEHNR, FQNEAQ (reference sequence). The CDR3 sequence is 15 residues long.

The chain links TRBV18 to TRBJ2-6; D possibly corresponds to TRBD1 (5 bases). This CDR3 has 15 residues. Trimming shortened V by 5 bases and J by 0 bases, and 8 bases separated the two germline ends. Germline CDR1 and CDR2: KGHSH and LQKENI. CDR3 sequence reads: CASSTGSSGANVLTF. The CDR3 nucleotides read TGTGCCAGCTCAACAGGTAGCTCTGGGGCCAACGTCCTGACTTTC. Variable domain in full (rest from reference TRBV18 and TRBJ2-6): NAGVMQNPRHLVRRRGQEARLRCSPMKGHSHVYWYRQLPEEGLKFMVYLQKENIIDESGMPKERFSAEFPKEGPSILRIQQVVRGDSAAYFCASSTGSSGANVLTFGAGSRLTVL.

CDR3 loop: CASSLGRTKAFF. The CDR3 coding sequence is TGTGCCAGCAGTTTAGGAAGGACAAAAGCTTTCTTT. The chain is built from TRBV28 and TRBJ1-1, with D perhaps TRBD1 (5 bases). The CDR3 consists of 12 residues. The V and J ends lost 2 bases and 9 bases respectively, with 10 bases between them. Looked up from germline, CDR1 is MDHEN and CDR2 is SYDVKM. The full variable domain, in which reference TRBV28 and TRBJ1-1 provide the parts outside the CDR3, is DVKVTQSSRYLVKRTGEKVFLECVQDMDHENMFWYRQDPGLGLRLIYFSYDVKMKEKGDIPEGYSVSREKKERFSLILESASTNQTSMYLCASSLGRTKAFFGQGTRLTVV.

The rearrangement links TRBV13 to TRBJ2-1; 8 positions agree with TRBD1. The V segment lost 4 bases and the J segment 5 bases; nucleotides outside the gene matches: 7. The CDR3 runs 15 residues. Germline V gives CDR1 PRHDT, CDR2 FYEKMQ (reference sequence). The CDR3 is CASSSSWTGNNEQFF. For the CDR3, the DNA is TGTGCCAGCAGCTCCTCGTGGACAGGGAACAATGAGCAGTTCTTC.

This rearrangement joins TRBV6-5 to TRBJ1-1; possibly TRBD1 for D (5 bases). CDR3 length: 11 amino acids. Trimming cost V 7 bases and J 6 bases, with 9 bases left between them. CDR1 is MNHEY, CDR2 SVGAGI, per germline. Here the CDR3 DNA reads TGTGCCAGCACCCTAGGGGCTGAAGCTTTCTTT. Protein product: CASTLGAEAFF.

This clone was counted once. This sequence joins TRBV7-9 and TRBJ1-2; D possibly corresponds to TRBD1 (5 bases). CDR1 and CDR2 from the germline V gene are SEHNR and FQNEAQ (reference sequence). Trimming removed 1 base at V and 8 bases at J, with 17 bases between. This CDR3 is built from 15 residues. The CDR3 region is CASSLVLSLTGGYTF. CDR3 bases: TGTGCCAGCAGCTTAGTCCTAAGTTTAACAGGAGGCTACACCTTC.

The rearrangement uses TRBV5-1 and TRBJ1-1; 7 bases match TRBD1. The CDR3 is 18 amino acids. CDR1 and CDR2 from the germline V gene are SGHRS and YFSETQ. Losses at the gene ends were 0 bases for V and 0 bases for J; bases not matched to a gene: 11. The CDR3 nucleotides read TGCGCCAGCAGCTTGGAAGTGGGGCGCAGGGGGGTGAACACTGAAGCTTTCTTT. This codes for CASSLEVGRRGVNTEAFF.

The chain combines TRBV15 with TRBJ1-5, with D possibly TRBD1 on 5 matching bases. The CDR3 totals 13 residues. Germline CDR1 is LNHNV and CDR2 is YYDKDF (reference sequence). With 5 bases removed from V and 7 bases from J, the gap between germline ends came to 12 bases. The DNA of the CDR3 is TGTGCCACCAGCGAAGACAGAAGGCAGCCCCAGCATTTT. This gives the protein CATSEDRRQPQHF.

The V call is TRBV19, the J call TRBJ1-2, with 8 bases matching TRBD1. The V and J ends lost 7 bases and 1 base, in that order; junction bases with no gene match: 8. CDR1 LNHDA and CDR2 SQIVND come from the germline V gene (reference sequence). The CDR3 extends over 15 amino acids. CDR3 sequence reads: CASIPWTGLNYGYTF. The CDR3 coding sequence is TGTGCCAGTATCCCTTGGACAGGGCTTAACTATGGCTACACCTTC.

The chain links TRBV7-6 to TRBJ1-1, with 8 bases lining up with TRBD1. Germline lookup yields CDR1 SGHVS and CDR2 FNYEAQ. The ends lost 1 base at V and 11 bases at J; junction bases unmatched: 6. The CDR3 sequence is 13 residues long. The CDR3 spells CASSLGDRGQAFF. The CDR3 bases are TGTGCCAGCAGCTTAGGTGACAGGGGTCAGGCTTTCTTT.

The chain uses TRBV2 and TRBJ1-2; 8 bases line up with TRBD1. This CDR3 contains 14 residues. V dropped 6 bases and J dropped 0; count of bases not matched to a gene: 3. Germline CDR1 reads SNHLY; CDR2 reads FYNNEI. Written as DNA, the CDR3 is TGTGCCAGCAGAAGGACAGGGTCTAACTATGGCTACACCTTC. Translating it yields CASRRTGSNYGYTF.

The CDR3 DNA reads TGTGCCAGCAGCTTAGAGGGGGAATCTGAAGCTTTCTTT. It encodes CASSLEGESEAFF. The chain recombines TRBV7-9 with TRBJ1-1; TRBD1 is a possible D gene (6 bases). The length of the CDR3 is 13 residues. The V gene lost 1 base and the J gene lost 6 bases, with 9 bases spanning the gap. Looked up from germline, CDR1 is SEHNR and CDR2 is FQNEAQ (reference sequence).

The CDR3 nucleotides read TGCGCCAGCAGCCAAGATCGAATAGCGGGAGCCACAGATACGCAGTATTTT. This encodes CASSQDRIAGATDTQYF. The rearrangement uses TRBV4-1 and TRBJ2-3; TRBD2 matches 9 bases. Per the germline V gene, CDR1 is MGHRA and CDR2 is YSYEKL. There are 17 residues in the CDR3. The J segment lost 2 bases and the V segment lost 0 bases, leaving 6 bases of the junction unmatched.